This TCR beta chain comes out of a study of T cell responses to AZD1222 COVID-19 vaccine. At the level of the study: Researchers grouped second doses given at about 4 or about 12 weeks into one pool.

Note on this clone: Its antigen remains unknown.

The length of the CDR3 is 16 residues. V shed 5 bases, J shed 5 bases, and the junction held 9 bases outside the gene matches. Per germline, CDR1 MDHEN and CDR2 SYDVKM. Sequenced by immunoSEQ multiplex PCR; TCRdb stores in-frame clones only, minus some. This table holds about 170,000 clones, approximately 88% found once. Study-level findings and limits: Without day 14 samples, only post-peak T cell repertoires were studied. At study baseline, merely six AZD1222 recipients were seropositive. Of spike-specific TCRs, nearly half reportedly target regions left unmutated in variants.

The sequence derives from an adult in good health. This specimen consisted of peripheral blood, obtained on day 0 of AZD1222 vaccination. The chain employs TRBV28 and TRBJ2-2, with 9 bases aligning to TRBD1. The CDR3 spells CASSLGGTGKTGELFF. The CDR3 DNA reads as TGTGCCAGCAGTCTCGGTGGGACAGGGAAAACCGGGGAGCTGTTTTTT.